Presented here are 5 T cell receptor beta chains from one specimen sequenced in a study of shared clonotypes between healthy human individuals. Only CD45RO-negative cells positively selected for CCR7 counted as naive CD8 cells, so terminally differentiated effector memory CD45RA+ cells were excluded. Clones were sequenced by immunoSEQ multiplex PCR, and TCRdb holds only the in-frame ones, with some missing. The sample has millions of clones, just over 90% seen once. The sample taken for sequencing was naive CD8+ T cells from PBMCs. These receptors were taken from a man between 18 and 35 years old in good health. Some clones in this sample may be carry-over from other donors' samples.

V usage is TRBV15 and J usage is TRBJ2-2, with 12 bases matching TRBD2. Trimming took 6 bases from V and 8 from J; bases not matched to a gene: 4. The CDR3 sequence is 14 residues long. The germline V gene has CDR1 LNHNV and CDR2 YYDKDF (reference sequence). The CDR3 spells CATRLAGGSGELFF. For the CDR3, the DNA is TGTGCCACCAGGCTAGCGGGAGGGTCAGGGGAGCTGTTTTTT.

The chain links TRBV15 to TRBJ1-3; D is uncertain. V was cut by 5 bases and J by 9 bases, with 29 bases left in between. The germline CDR1 and CDR2 sequences are LNHNV and YYDKDF (reference sequence). This CDR3 spans 18 amino acids. The CDR3 loop reads CATSPRHHQSSSGGTIYF. The CDR3, as DNA: TGTGCCACCAGCCCCCGGCATCATCAGTCATCATCGGGCGGCACCATATATTTT.

The chain combines TRBV29-1 with TRBJ2-6; D is possibly TRBD1 (5 bases). V was clipped by 6 bases and J by 0 bases, with 12 bases between them. Per the germline V gene, CDR1 is SQVTM and CDR2 is ANQGSEA. This CDR3 is 15 amino acids long. This CDR3 reads CSVRTPHSGANVLTF. CDR3 DNA sequence: TGCAGCGTGAGGACACCTCACTCTGGGGCCAACGTCCTGACTTTC.

V gene TRBV7-8 combines with J gene TRBJ2-3; 9 bases fit TRBD1. The CDR3 totals 16 residues. In germline, CDR1 is SGHVS, CDR2 FQNEAQ. V gave up 5 bases and J gave up 3 bases; unmatched junction bases: 9. The CDR3 coding sequence is TGTGCCAGCAGCACTACAGGGGGCGAGGTGACAGATACGCAGTATTTT. Residues: CASSTTGGEVTDTQYF.

The chain is built from TRBV27 and TRBJ2-1; 10 positions match TRBD1. The V and J ends lost 4 bases and 0 bases, in that order; junction bases with no gene match: 6. This CDR3 comprises 17 residues. Germline CDR1 and CDR2: MNHEY and SMNVEV (reference sequence). The CDR3 protein is CASSSNRQGASYNEQFF. The CDR3 nucleotides are TGTGCCAGCAGTTCTAACCGACAGGGGGCCTCCTACAATGAGCAGTTCTTC.